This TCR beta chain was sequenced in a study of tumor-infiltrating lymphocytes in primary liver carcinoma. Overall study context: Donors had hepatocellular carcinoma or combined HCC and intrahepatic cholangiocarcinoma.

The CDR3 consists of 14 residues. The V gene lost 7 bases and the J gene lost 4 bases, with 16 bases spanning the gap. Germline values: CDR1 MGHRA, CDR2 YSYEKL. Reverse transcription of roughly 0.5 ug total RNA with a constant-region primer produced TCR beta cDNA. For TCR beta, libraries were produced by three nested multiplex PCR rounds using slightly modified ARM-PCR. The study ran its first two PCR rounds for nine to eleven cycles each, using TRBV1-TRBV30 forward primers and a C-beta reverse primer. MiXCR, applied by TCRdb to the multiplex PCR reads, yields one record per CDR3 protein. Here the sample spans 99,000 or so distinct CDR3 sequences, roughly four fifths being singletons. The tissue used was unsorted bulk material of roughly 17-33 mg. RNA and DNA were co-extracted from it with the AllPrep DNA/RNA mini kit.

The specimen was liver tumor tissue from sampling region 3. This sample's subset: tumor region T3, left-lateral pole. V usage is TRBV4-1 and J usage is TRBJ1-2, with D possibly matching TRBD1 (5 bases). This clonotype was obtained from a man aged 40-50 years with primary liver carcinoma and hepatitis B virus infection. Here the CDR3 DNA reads TGCGCCAGCAATCAATCTCAGGGATTCTATGGCTACACCTTC. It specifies CASNQSQGFYGYTF.